A selection of T cell receptor beta chains follows, all from one sample in a study of identical twins. TCRdb used MiXCR to reprocess the 5' RACE reads, holding one entry per CDR3 protein. The table includes 550,000 to 700,000 distinct CDR3 sequences, around 21% detected once. This same sample was also part of a study on T cells expressing NK-cell markers.

The sequencing input was PBMCs. The receptors stem from a woman aged 18-29 years in good health. CDR3s include the opening cysteine and the closing phenylalanine or tryptophan. Each record gives: V gene, J gene, D gene, clone size, CDR3 protein, CDR3 DNA. The D gene is left open where the match is weak. A row's size may be missing; if present it is once, few, many or a size class.

TRBV4-2	TRBJ2-3	TRBD2	few	CASSRMRLAGGLTDTQYF	TGTGCCAGCAGCCGCATGAGACTAGCGGGGGGTTTGACAGATACGCAGTATTTT
TRBV29-1	TRBJ2-7	NA	NA	CSVPDGSGEQYF	TGCAGCGTACCCGACGGATCCGGGGAGCAGTACTTC
TRBV7-2	TRBJ2-3	TRBD2	NA	CASSAQAGGYTDTQYF	TGTGCCAGCAGCGCCCAAGCGGGAGGGTACACAGATACGCAGTATTTT
TRBV6-5	TRBJ1-5	NA	many	CASSYSSSVDQPQHF	TGTGCCAGCAGTTACTCGTCGTCAGTTGATCAGCCCCAGCATTTT
TRBV10-3	TRBJ2-3	NA	few	CAISESVTPSTDTQYF	TGTGCCATCAGTGAGTCGGTGACACCCAGCACAGATACGCAGTATTTT
TRBV20-1	TRBJ1-5	NA	NA	CSARRASNQPQHF	TGCAGTGCTAGGAGAGCAAGCAATCAGCCCCAGCATTTT
TRBV7-2	TRBJ2-3	NA	NA	CASSPGHVTDTQYF	TGTGCCAGCAGCCCCGGACACGTCACAGATACGCAGTATTTT
TRBV11-3	TRBJ2-2	NA	NA	CASSLWDRTGELFF	TGTGCCAGCAGCTTATGGGATCGCACCGGGGAGCTGTTTTTT
TRBV20-1	TRBJ1-1	NA	many	CSARDPVVAFF	TGCAGTGCTAGAGATCCCGTCGTAGCTTTCTTT
TRBV7-3	TRBJ1-2	NA	few	CASSLNGNNYGYTF	TGTGCCAGCAGCTTAAATGGCAATAACTATGGCTACACCTTC
TRBV3-1	TRBJ2-1	NA	NA	CASSQDKNEQFF	TGTGCCAGCAGCCAAGATAAGAATGAGCAGTTCTTC
TRBV5-1	TRBJ2-3	NA	NA	CASSSHQRAPPADTQYF	TGCGCCAGCAGCTCACATCAGCGGGCCCCACCGGCAGATACGCAGTATTTT
TRBV10-3	TRBJ2-7	TRBD1	NA	CATQEGQGAYEQYF	TGTGCCACTCAGGAGGGACAGGGAGCCTACGAGCAGTACTTC
TRBV10-3	TRBJ2-1	NA	NA	CAISEGVSGYNEQFF	TGTGCCATCAGTGAAGGGGTTAGCGGATACAATGAGCAGTTCTTC
TRBV7-9	TRBJ2-1	NA	NA	CASSPWTPGNEQFF	TGTGCCAGCAGCCCGTGGACTCCGGGCAATGAGCAGTTCTTC
TRBV28	TRBJ2-1	NA	few	CASTDYRVRTEQFF	TGTGCCAGCACCGACTACAGGGTTCGGACTGAGCAGTTCTTC